This is a list of T cell receptor beta chains from one sample in a study of post-analysis software for immune sequencing data. TCRdb recomputed calls from the PCR reads with MiXCR, one row per CDR3 protein. The sample has 800,000 to 950,000 distinct CDR3 sequences; about 57% are singletons. Sequences were obtained from blood. The receptors stem from a girl aged 10-17 years with multiple sclerosis. Each CDR3 is given with its conserved first and last residue. A D gene is named only where the DNA matches it firmly. Rows give clone size only sometimes, using once, few, many, or a class for an expanded clone.

j_call v_call d_call clone_size cdr3_aa cdr3_nt
TRBJ2-7 TRBV5-1 TRBD1 NA CASGQPQGVNRHEQYF TGCGCCAGCGGACAACCACAGGGGGTAAATCGGCACGAGCAGTACTTC
TRBJ2-7 TRBV9 NA NA CASSVVPGDPYEQYF TGTGCCAGCAGCGTAGTGCCGGGAGACCCCTACGAGCAGTACTTC
TRBJ1-1 TRBV29-1 NA NA CSVEGRASNTEAFF TGCAGCGTTGAAGGGAGGGCCTCCAACACTGAAGCTTTCTTT
TRBJ2-1 TRBV20-1 NA few CSARRMGDVYNEQFF TGCAGTGCTAGGAGAATGGGGGACGTATACAATGAGCAGTTCTTC
TRBJ1-5 TRBV2 NA NA CASSKQGINQPQHF TGTGCCAGCAGTAAACAGGGAATTAATCAGCCCCAGCATTTT
TRBJ2-7 TRBV29-1 TRBD1 NA CSVGRGIGYEQYF TGCAGCGTTGGCAGGGGGATAGGCTACGAGCAGTACTTC
TRBJ2-3 TRBV7-2 NA few CASSLYGAFTDTQYF TGTGCCAGCAGCTTATATGGGGCTTTCACAGATACGCAGTATTTT
TRBJ2-1 TRBV5-1 NA NA CASSLEAVDEQFF TGCGCCAGCAGCTTGGAGGCAGTCGATGAGCAGTTCTTC
TRBJ2-7 TRBV2 NA NA CASNPTGENYEQYF TGTGCCAGCAACCCGACAGGAGAGAACTACGAGCAGTACTTC
TRBJ2-3 TRBV5-1 NA NA CASRTFTDTQYF TGCGCCAGCAGAACCTTTACTGATACGCAGTATTTT
TRBJ1-5 TRBV6-5 NA NA CASSYPCWDNSNQPQHF TGTGCCAGCAGTTACCCGTGTTGGGACAATAGCAATCAGCCCCAGCATTTT
TRBJ2-5 TRBV20-1 NA few CSARDLGQRKGTQYF TGCAGTGCTAGAGATCTAGGACAGAGAAAAGGGACCCAGTACTTC
TRBJ1-2 TRBV6-5 NA NA CASSPRRGHLMDYTF TGTGCCAGCAGCCCCCGGCGGGGGCACCTAATGGACTACACCTTC
TRBJ2-1 TRBV20-1 TRBD2 NA CSARSGVTYNEQFF TGCAGTGCCCGGAGCGGGGTAACCTACAATGAGCAGTTCTTC
TRBJ2-3 TRBV5-1 TRBD2 NA CTSSSTGLAGSTDTQYF TGCACCAGCAGCTCGACGGGACTAGCGGGTTCCACAGATACGCAGTATTTT
TRBJ2-3 TRBV24-1 TRBD2 NA CATREENTDTQYF TGTGCCACCCGGGAGGAGAACACAGATACGCAGTATTTT
TRBJ2-6 TRBV5-1 NA NA CASSLTTGTGANVLTF TGCGCCAGCAGCTTGACCACAGGGACCGGGGCCAACGTCCTGACTTTC
TRBJ2-1 TRBV12-3/TRBV12-4 TRBD2 NA CASSLTTSGLWDEQFF TGTGCCAGCAGTTTAACTACTAGCGGGCTTTGGGATGAGCAGTTCTTC
TRBJ2-1 TRBV7-3 TRBD2 NA CASSYTRTSGSSSYNEQFF TGTGCCAGCAGTTATACCCGGACTAGCGGGAGTAGTTCCTACAATGAGCAGTTCTTC
TRBJ2-1 TRBV5-1 NA NA CASSSGFSSYNEQFF TGCGCCAGCAGCTCAGGGTTTTCTAGTTACAATGAGCAGTTCTTC
TRBJ2-7 TRBV5-1 TRBD1 once CASSLEPWDRFSYEQYF TGCGCCAGCAGCTTGGAACCTTGGGACAGGTTCTCCTACGAGCAGTACTTC
TRBJ1-2 TRBV6-5 NA NA CASSSAPKGYGYTF TGTGCCAGCAGTTCGGCCCCGAAGGGCTATGGCTACACCTTC
TRBJ1-5 TRBV7-2 NA NA CASGQFNQPQHF TGTGCCTCCGGTCAGTTCAATCAGCCCCAGCATTTT
TRBJ2-7 TRBV7-9 TRBD2 NA CASSSSSGGLSYEQYF TGTGCCAGCAGCTCATCTAGCGGGGGGCTGAGCTACGAGCAGTACTTC
TRBJ2-1 TRBV29-1 TRBD2 many CSVAGTRSNEQFF TGCAGCGTTGCCGGGACTAGATCCAATGAGCAGTTCTTC
TRBJ1-5 TRBV5-1 NA once CASSLLGYQPQHF TGCGCCAGCAGCTTGTTGGGCTATCAGCCCCAGCATTTT
TRBJ2-3 TRBV4-2 TRBD2 few CASSRGAGGAVSTDTQYF TGTGCCAGCAGCCGCGGCGCCGGGGGGGCCGTTAGCACAGATACGCAGTATTTT
TRBJ2-3 TRBV7-3 TRBD2 NA CASSITSGSPDTQYF TGTGCCAGCAGCATAACTAGCGGGAGCCCAGATACGCAGTATTTT
TRBJ2-5 TRBV12-3/TRBV12-4 TRBD2 NA CASTDSGVHSQETQYF TGTGCCAGCACCGATAGCGGGGTACACTCGCAAGAGACCCAGTACTTC
TRBJ1-4 TRBV7-9 NA NA CASSPREGGKLFF TGTGCCAGCAGCCCGAGGGAAGGTGGAAAACTGTTTTTT
TRBJ2-5 TRBV2 NA few CASSLDTPGTQYF TGTGCCAGCAGCTTGGACACTCCGGGGACCCAGTACTTC
TRBJ2-7 TRBV15 TRBD2 NA CATSRNLADSYEQYF TGTGCCACCAGCAGAAATCTAGCGGACTCCTACGAGCAGTACTTC
TRBJ2-5 TRBV15 NA NA CATSPSLRDRLRDERYF TGTGCCACCAGCCCTAGTTTAAGGGACCGTCTTCGGGACGAGCGGTACTTC
TRBJ2-6 TRBV4-2 TRBD2 NA CASSPDISGKGGANVLTF TGTGCCAGCAGCCCCGATATTAGCGGGAAAGGTGGGGCCAACGTCCTGACTTTC
TRBJ2-4 TRBV29-1 TRBD1 NA CSVSDLGTGLREQYF TGCAGCGTTTCCGACCTTGGGACAGGCCTCCGAGAGCAGTACTTC
TRBJ2-1 TRBV12-3/TRBV12-4 TRBD2 few CASRLAGGPNNEQFF TGTGCCAGCAGATTAGCGGGGGGGCCCAACAATGAGCAGTTCTTC
TRBJ2-1 TRBV20-1 NA many CSARDPEVSYVNEQFF TGCAGTGCTAGAGATCCAGAGGTTAGTTATGTGAATGAGCAGTTCTTC
TRBJ1-1 TRBV29-1 NA NA CSLRGGGNTEAFF TGCAGCTTACGGGGTGGGGGAAACACTGAAGCTTTCTTT
TRBJ1-4 TRBV12-3/TRBV12-4 NA NA CASSPPGLGKLFF TGTGCCAGCAGTCCCCCGGGCCTGGGAAAACTGTTTTTT
TRBJ2-3 TRBV4-1 NA few CASSQDMSESTDTQYF TGCGCCAGCAGCCAAGATATGTCCGAGAGCACAGATACGCAGTATTTT
TRBJ2-7 TRBV5-1 NA NA CASSDPAHPGEQYF TGCGCCAGCAGCGACCCGGCGCACCCCGGCGAGCAGTACTTC
TRBJ2-7 TRBV20-1 NA few CSARDTWVPSYEQYF TGCAGTGCTAGAGATACGTGGGTCCCTTCCTACGAGCAGTACTTC
TRBJ2-5 TRBV7-2 TRBD2 NA CASSGSGGAQETQYF TGTGCCAGCAGCGGGAGCGGGGGGGCCCAAGAGACCCAGTACTTC
TRBJ2-3 TRBV12-3/TRBV12-4 TRBD1 few CASRTNGQGKFTDTQYF TGTGCCAGCAGGACCAATGGACAGGGGAAGTTCACAGATACGCAGTATTTT
TRBJ1-1 TRBV30 NA NA CAWSRWANEAFF TGTGCCTGGAGCCGTTGGGCAAATGAAGCTTTCTTT
TRBJ2-1 TRBV4-1 TRBD2 NA CASSHLPGLAGKGYNEQFF TGCGCCAGCAGCCACTTACCGGGACTAGCGGGAAAAGGTTACAATGAGCAGTTCTTC
TRBJ2-5 TRBV3-1 TRBD2 NA CASRSTSWAETQYF TGTGCCAGCAGATCGACTAGCTGGGCAGAGACCCAGTACTTC
TRBJ1-1 TRBV7-3 NA NA CASSLYSLTEAFF TGTGCCAGCAGCTTATATTCCCTTACTGAAGCTTTCTTT
TRBJ1-1 TRBV5-1 NA few CASSFSGNTEAFF TGTGCCAGCAGCTTTTCGGGGAACACTGAAGCTTTCTTT
TRBJ2-1 TRBV27 TRBD2 NA CASSLVAGAPGSEQFF TGTGCCAGCAGTTTGGTAGCGGGGGCCCCAGGTAGCGAGCAGTTCTTC
TRBJ2-7 TRBV7-9 NA few CASSLDPGVSYEQYF TGCGCCAGCAGCTTGGATCCCGGGGTCTCCTACGAGCAGTACTTC
TRBJ2-7 TRBV20-1 TRBD1 NA CSASLGGTHSYEQYF TGCAGTGCTAGCCTAGGGGGCACGCACTCCTACGAGCAGTACTTC
TRBJ2-3 TRBV4-1 TRBD2 NA CASSQAPGLAPPDSTDTQYF TGCGCCAGCAGCCAAGCTCCGGGACTAGCTCCGCCCGACAGCACAGATACGCAGTATTTT
TRBJ2-7 TRBV7-6 NA NA CASSLVLGELAEQYF TGTGCCAGCAGCTTAGTTCTGGGGGAGTTGGCCGAGCAGTACTTC
TRBJ2-1 TRBV7-9 NA NA CASSPSDTASTFF TGTGCTAGCAGCCCCTCAGACACGGCTAGTACGTTCTTC
TRBJ2-5 TRBV29-1 TRBD1 few CSVDEGQTETQYF TGCAGCGTTGACGAGGGACAGACGGAGACCCAGTACTTC
TRBJ1-2 TRBV25-1 TRBD1 NA CASSESFGQGDYGYTF TGTGCCAGCAGTGAGAGTTTTGGACAGGGGGACTATGGCTACACCTTC
TRBJ2-3 TRBV11-1 TRBD2 few CASSLYTSGSSSTDTQYF TGTGCCAGCAGCTTATATACTAGCGGATCCTCTAGCACAGATACGCAGTATTTT
TRBJ2-3 TRBV4-1 TRBD2 few CASSQDMGGDTQYF TGCGCCAGCAGCCAAGATATGGGAGGGGATACGCAGTATTTT
TRBJ2-7 TRBV10-3 NA few CAMGGRAYEQYF TGTGCCATGGGTGGCAGGGCCTACGAGCAGTACTTC